Included here is one TCR beta chain sequence, with context. The CDR3 loop spans 15 amino acids. The V gene's germline CDR1 is KGHDR and CDR2 SFDVKD. V lost 3 bases and J lost 2; bases outside the gene matches: 4. Cohort allocation depended upon clinical history that participants reported. What the recovered Cohort 3 donors had was two negative PCRs, clearance, or symptom resolution. These data come from a study of blood T cell repertoires in COVID-19. The overall study: The samples span acute and convalescent COVID-19 from the United States, Italy and Spain.

TCRdb's table, derived via immunoSEQ multiplex PCR, lists solely in-frame clones and lacks some. The sample lists about 200,000 clones, around 80% occurring once. This sequence was found in a man in his forties or fifties who had recovered from COVID-19. The sample comprised PBMCs or T cells enriched from blood (not recorded which). The rearrangement joins TRBV24-1 to TRBJ2-3; TRBD1 matches at 7 bases. CDR3 sequence (DNA): TGTGCCACCAGTGATCCCGACAGGGCCACAGATACGCAGTATTTT. This gives the protein CATSDPDRATDTQYF.